This T cell receptor (beta chain) was identified in a study of cytotoxic CD8 clonotypes in ibrutinib-treated CLL. Study-wide background: There were 11 relapsed/refractory patients and around 15 treatment-naive patients, and around 17 were IGHV unmutated. General study points: Clonality showed a rise at ibrutinib response that reversed toward baseline at progression. Few clonotypes were public, and these shrank or held steady under treatment.

For this clone: Antigen unknown.

Depth targeted 1 in 200,000 to 1 in 1 million T cells, averaging roughly 9.3x coverage per clonotype. Repertoires were generated with immunoSEQ multiplex PCR, while TCRdb's copy carries only in-frame clones and drops some. The sample has some 290,000 clones; about 80% are singletons. V was shortened by 5 bases and J by 0 bases, with 14 bases between the two germline ends. CDR3 size: 16 residues. Looked up from germline, CDR1 is SGHNT and CDR2 is YENEEA. V gene TRBV11-3 combines with J gene TRBJ1-5; D is ambiguous. The sample was PBMCs, taken before ibrutinib treatment. The sequence derives from a human donor with chronic lymphocytic leukemia. Written as DNA, the CDR3 is TGTGCCAGCAGCGCCTTTCGGGGTTATAGCAATCAGCCCCAGCATTTT. It codes for CASSAFRGYSNQPQHF.